The 17 T cell receptor beta chains below come from one sample, sequenced in a study of blood T cell repertoires in COVID-19. Assay: immunoSEQ multiplex PCR; the TCRdb copy retains only in-frame clones and omits some. The sample lists 110,000 to 150,000 clones, roughly 80% occurring once. Specimen: peripheral blood. Receptors were obtained from a man in his sixties or seventies who had recovered from COVID-19.

The V gene is TRBV24-1, the J gene TRBJ1-4, with 8 bases that match TRBD1. The ends lost 7 bases at V and 8 bases at J; junction bases unmatched: 14. Per the germline V gene, CDR1 is KGHDR and CDR2 is SFDVKD. The CDR3 totals 16 residues. The CDR3 loop reads CATRGQGEKQGEKLFF. CDR3 bases: TGTGCCACCAGAGGACAGGGCGAGAAGCAAGGCGAAAAACTGTTTTTT.

This clone occurred once. This chain uses TRBV3-1 (or the pseudogene TRBV3-2) with TRBJ2-3; possible D gene TRBD2, 5 bases. V was clipped by 1 base and J by 5 bases, with 16 bases between them. The CDR3 contains 16 residues. The V gene's germline CDR1 is LGHDT and CDR2 YNNKEL (reference sequence). The CDR3 DNA reads as TGTGCCAGCAGCCAAGTTGTGGGTCTCGAGGGAGATACGCAGTATTTT. This gives the protein CASSQVVGLEGDTQYF.

The V and J genes are TRBV20-1 and TRBJ1-2; D is undetermined. CDR3 size: 13 residues. V was shortened by 3 bases and J by 8 bases, with 16 bases between the two germline ends. Germline CDR1 DFQATT, CDR2 SNEGSKA (reference sequence). The CDR3 nucleotides read TGCAGTGCTAGTAACGGTCCGGGGAAGGGCTACACCTTC. It codes for CSASNGPGKGYTF.

As regards this clone: The same CDR3 arises from other DNA sequences in this sample as well. The V gene is TRBV12-3 or TRBV12-4, the J gene TRBJ2-7; D might be TRBD1 (6 bases). This CDR3 is 13 amino acids long. The V end was cut by 0 bases, the J end by 3 bases, with 6 bases between. The CDR3 spells CASSLAGGYEQYF. CDR3 in DNA: TGTGCCAGCAGTTTAGCAGGGGGCTACGAGCAGTACTTC.

V gene TRBV9 combines with J gene TRBJ1-3, with TRBD1 identical over 7 bases. Germline CDR1 reads SGDLS; CDR2 reads YYNGEE. The V and J ends lost 1 base and 4 bases, in that order; junction bases with no gene match: 8. The CDR3 consists of 16 residues. The CDR3, as DNA: TGTGCCAGCAGCGTAATACCCACAGGGGTCGGAAACACCATATATTTT. It specifies CASSVIPTGVGNTIYF.

The V gene is TRBV18, the J gene TRBJ1-4, with 10 nucleotides matching TRBD1. Germline lookup yields CDR1 KGHSH and CDR2 LQKENI. The CDR3 has 14 residues. J was trimmed by 6 bases and V by 2 bases; bases with no gene match: 0. The CDR3 sequence is CASSPGTGDEKLFF. In DNA form, the CDR3 reads TGTGCCAGCTCACCAGGGACAGGGGATGAAAAACTGTTTTTT.

This sequence joins TRBV13 and TRBJ2-5; 13 bases are a match to TRBD2. Per germline, CDR1 PRHDT and CDR2 FYEKMQ (reference sequence). The J segment lost 1 base and the V segment lost 5 bases, leaving 10 bases of the junction unmatched. The CDR3 loop spans 18 amino acids. The CDR3 coding sequence is TGTGCCAGCAGCCCACCGGGACTAGCGGGAAACCTCCAAGAGACCCAGTACTTC. The encoded protein is CASSPPGLAGNLQETQYF.

This clone appeared a single time. This chain connects TRBV9 to TRBJ1-1, with unresolved D. The CDR3 is 15 residues long. V lost 0 bases and J 0 bases, leaving 9 bases between the germline ends. The germline V gene has CDR1 SGDLS and CDR2 YYNGEE. CDR3 coding DNA: TGTGCCAGCAGCGTAGCTCGGGATCTGAACACTGAAGCTTTCTTT. As protein: CASSVARDLNTEAFF.

In its sample, this clone was seen once. V is TRBV4-1 and J is TRBJ2-4, with 8 nucleotides matching TRBD1. The CDR3 covers 14 residues. Germline CDR1 MGHRA, CDR2 YSYEKL. V lost 4 bases, J lost 5 bases, and 4 bases stayed unmatched. The CDR3 coding sequence is TGCGCCAGCAGCCGGTTACAGGGGGAAAACATTCAGTACTTC. Translation: CASSRLQGENIQYF.

The J gene is TRBJ1-2, the V gene TRBV7-8; no firm D call. V lost 4 bases, J lost 3 bases, and 9 bases lay in between. The CDR3 covers 13 residues. Germline values: CDR1 SGHVS, CDR2 FQNEAQ. CDR3: CASSSGYYYGYTF. The CDR3 DNA follows: TGTGCCAGCAGCTCGGGGTATTACTATGGCTACACCTTC.

The chain employs TRBV4-1 and TRBJ2-1; no clear D. The CDR3 has 12 residues. V gave up 6 bases and J gave up 4 bases, with 7 bases separating them. Germline V lookup: CDR1 MGHRA, CDR2 YSYEKL. The CDR3 loop reads CASSSTYNEQFF. CDR3 coding DNA: TGCGCCAGCAGTTCAACTTACAATGAGCAGTTCTTC.

This chain connects TRBV7-6 to TRBJ1-1; TRBD1 matches at 7 bases. The length of the CDR3 is 15 residues. Germline V gene data show CDR1 as SGHVS and CDR2 as FNYEAQ. V lost 5 bases, J lost 0 bases, and 6 bases stayed unmatched. Here the CDR3 reads CASSARQGLNTEAFF. The CDR3 DNA reads TGTGCCAGCAGCGCCCGACAGGGACTGAACACTGAAGCTTTCTTT.

This clone has a single count. The gene calls are TRBV6-5 and TRBJ1-2, with a weak D call TRBD1 (6 bases). CDR1 is MNHEY and CDR2 is SVGAGI in the germline V gene. The CDR3 contains 15 residues. V was cut by 5 bases and J by 2 bases, with 15 bases left in between. CDR3 sequence (DNA): TGTGCCAGCAGTACTAATACGGGACACAACTATGGCTACACCTTC. It is translated as CASSTNTGHNYGYTF.

The chain is built from TRBV5-4 and TRBJ1-1; 7 nucleotides align to TRBD1. Germline V CDR1 and CDR2: SGHNT, YYREEE (reference sequence). This CDR3 comprises 14 residues. V lost 0 bases to trimming and J lost 6 bases; unmatched junction nucleotides: 5. The CDR3 sequence is CASSLEWQGAEAFF. For the CDR3, the DNA is TGTGCCAGCAGCTTGGAGTGGCAGGGGGCTGAAGCTTTCTTT. Filled out from reference TRBV5-4 and TRBJ1-1, the complete variable domain reads ETGVTQSPTHLIKTRGQQVTLRCSSQSGHNTVSWYQQALGQGPQFIFQYYREEENGRGNFPPRFSGLQFPNYSSELNVNALELDDSALYLCASSLEWQGAEAFFGQGTRLTVV.

The J gene is TRBJ1-4, the V gene TRBV3-1 (or the pseudogene TRBV3-2); D might be TRBD1 (5 bases). From germline, CDR1 is LGHDT and CDR2 YNNKEL (reference sequence). V lost 0 bases, J lost 6 bases, and 14 bases lay in between. The CDR3 is 16 residues long. CDR3 sequence: CASSQEAPGMDEKLFF. CDR3 nucleotide sequence: TGTGCCAGCAGCCAAGAGGCCCCAGGGATGGATGAAAAACTGTTTTTT.

This clone was seen more than once but under ten times. The J gene is TRBJ1-4, the V gene TRBV19; a weak D match, TRBD1 (5 bases). V was pared by 4 bases and J by 8 bases, with 20 bases between. This CDR3 region has 16 residues. Germline CDR1 reads LNHDA; CDR2 reads SQIVND (reference sequence). The CDR3 protein is CASSTNFRDSSEKLFF. The CDR3 nucleotides read TGTGCCAGTAGTACCAACTTCCGAGACAGTTCCGAAAAACTGTTTTTT.

This clone was seen only a few times. CDR3 residues: CASKEGGEGWTNEQFF. Written as DNA, the CDR3 is TGTGCCAGCAAGGAAGGAGGTGAGGGCTGGACCAATGAGCAGTTCTTC. This chain joins TRBV19 and TRBJ2-1; weak D call: TRBD2 (5 bases). The CDR3 has 16 residues. Germline V gene sequence: CDR1 LNHDA, CDR2 SQIVND (reference sequence). V shed 9 bases and J shed 6 bases, with 24 bases lying between them.